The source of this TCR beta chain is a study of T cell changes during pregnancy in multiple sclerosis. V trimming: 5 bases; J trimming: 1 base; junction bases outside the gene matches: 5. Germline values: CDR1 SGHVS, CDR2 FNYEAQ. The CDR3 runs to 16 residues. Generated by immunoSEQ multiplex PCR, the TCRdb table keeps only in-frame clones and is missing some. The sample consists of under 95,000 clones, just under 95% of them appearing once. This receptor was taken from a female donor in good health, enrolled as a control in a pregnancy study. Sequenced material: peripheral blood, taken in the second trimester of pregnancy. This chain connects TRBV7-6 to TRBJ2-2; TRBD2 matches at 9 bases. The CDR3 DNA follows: TGTGCCAGCAGCCAAGCGGGGGGCCAGAACACCGGGGAGCTGTTTTTT. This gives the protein CASSQAGGQNTGELFF. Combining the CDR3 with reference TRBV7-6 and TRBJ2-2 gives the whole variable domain GAGVSQSPRYKVTKRGQDVALRCDPISGHVSLYWYRQALGQGPEFLTYFNYEAQQDKSGLPNDRFSAERPEGSISTLTIQRTEQRDSAMYRCASSQAGGQNTGELFFGEGSRLTVL.